This record covers a single T cell receptor beta chain. These data are taken from a study of T cell responses to AZD1222 COVID-19 vaccine. Between the trimmed V and J ends, which lost 0 bases and 6 bases, there was a span of 5 bases. Germline CDR1 SGHTA, CDR2 FQGNSA. CDR3 size: 13 residues. The assay was immunoSEQ multiplex PCR, and TCRdb's table has in-frame clones only and misses some. The sample has about 120,000 clones; roughly 90% are singletons. The rearrangement joins TRBV7-2 to TRBJ2-2, with no clear D. This sequence originates from an adult in good health. The sequencing used peripheral blood, collected on day 0 of AZD1222 vaccination. The CDR3, as DNA: TGTGCCAGCAGCTTAGCGGGCGCCGGGGAGCTGTTTTTT. Protein product: CASSLAGAGELFF.